This T cell receptor beta chain was identified in a study of control samples from healthy donors and cancer patients. Sequenced by immunoSEQ multiplex PCR; TCRdb stores in-frame clones only, minus some. In the table there are 150,000 to 200,000 clones, around nine tenths of which are singletons. The CDR3 runs 16 residues. CDR1 is SGHDN, CDR2 FVKESK, per germline. The trim removed 1 base at V and 2 bases at J, leaving 8 bases unmatched. The receptor was isolated from a man aged 25-45 years in good health. The sequenced material came from blood. The chain is built from TRBV14 and TRBJ2-7, with 7 positions matching TRBD2. The DNA of the CDR3 is TGTGCCAGCAGCCAAGTGAGGGCGGGAGTCCCCTACGAGCAGTACTTC. Protein: CASSQVRAGVPYEQYF.